The 19 T cell receptor beta chains listed next were all sequenced from one sample in a study of shared clonotypes between healthy human individuals. The assay was immunoSEQ multiplex PCR, and TCRdb's table has in-frame clones only and misses some. The sample has about 1.4 million clones, 96% seen once. The sequencing input was naive CD4+ T cells sorted from blood. Subset specified: CD45RA+ positively selected. The origin of the receptors is a man under 40 in good health.

This sequence joins TRBV11-2 and TRBJ2-7, with D perhaps matching TRBD1 (6 bases). Germline lookup yields CDR1 SGHAT and CDR2 FQNNGV. There are 13 residues in the CDR3. The ends were cut back, 5 bases at V and 3 bases at J, with 11 bases in the middle. The CDR3 region is CASSKYRDYEQYF. CDR3 nucleotides: TGTGCCAGCAGCAAATACAGGGACTACGAGCAGTACTTC.

V is TRBV7-6 and J is TRBJ2-6; maybe TRBD2 (5 bases). V was pared by 2 bases and J by 2 bases, with 13 bases between. CDR3 length: 17 amino acids. Germline values: CDR1 SGHVS, CDR2 FNYEAQ. CDR3 loop: CASSLIVEGAGANVLTF. CDR3 sequence (DNA): TGTGCCAGCAGCTTAATTGTCGAGGGTGCTGGGGCCAACGTCCTGACTTTC.

This rearrangement joins TRBV5-4 to TRBJ1-1, with a weak D call TRBD1 (5 bases). V was cut by 1 base and J by 7 bases, with 11 bases left in between. Looked up from germline, CDR1 is SGHNT and CDR2 is YYREEE (reference sequence). There are 13 residues in the CDR3. CDR3 amino acids: CASSLTGGVEAFF. CDR3 sequence (DNA): TGTGCCAGCAGCTTGACAGGAGGGGTTGAAGCTTTCTTT.

The chain is built from TRBV30 and TRBJ1-3; the D gene is possibly TRBD1 (5 bases). Trimming pared 2 bases from V and 4 bases from J, leaving 15 bases between. Germline V gives CDR1 GTSNPN, CDR2 SVGIG (reference sequence). The CDR3 covers 15 residues. CDR3 bases: TGTGCCTGGAGTCCTCCCCCGGGGCACGGAAACACCATATATTTT. Translating gives CAWSPPPGHGNTIYF.

The rearrangement uses TRBV7-3 and TRBJ2-3, with 7 bases fitting TRBD2. The CDR3 length is 15 residues. V shed 0 bases and J 4 bases; nucleotides not matched to a gene: 4. Looked up from germline, CDR1 is SGHTA and CDR2 is FQGTGA. The CDR3 sequence is CASSLTGREPDTQYF. Here the CDR3 DNA reads TGTGCCAGCAGCTTAACAGGGCGGGAGCCAGATACGCAGTATTTT.

This chain connects TRBV6-1 to TRBJ1-1; D is possibly TRBD1 (5 bases). The germline V gene encodes CDR1 MNHNS and CDR2 SASEGT. V lost 6 bases and J 4 bases, leaving 9 bases between the germline ends. The CDR3 loop spans 12 amino acids. The CDR3 reads CASRGVVTEAFF. CDR3 sequence (DNA): TGTGCCAGCAGGGGGGTCGTCACTGAAGCTTTCTTT.

The chain combines TRBV7-7 with TRBJ2-1; 13 positions agree with TRBD2. The germline CDR1 and CDR2 sequences are SSHAT and FNYEAQ (reference sequence). This CDR3 spans 15 amino acids. After removal of 4 bases from V and 7 bases from J, the junction contained 4 bases not matched to a gene. CDR3 sequence reads: CASSSGLAGVNEQFF. The DNA for the CDR3 is TGTGCCAGCAGCTCCGGACTAGCGGGAGTTAATGAGCAGTTCTTC.

CDR3 sequence (DNA): TGTGCCTGGCAGGAGATAGGTGCCGGGGAGCTGTTTTTT. As protein: CAWQEIGAGELFF. The chain couples TRBV30 to TRBJ2-2; D unresolved. This CDR3 is built from 13 residues. Per the germline V gene, CDR1 is GTSNPN and CDR2 is SVGIG (reference sequence). V gave up 5 bases and J gave up 6 bases, with 13 bases separating them.

This clone has a single count. The chain's CDR3 is CASSNNGGSQPQHF. CDR3 coding DNA: TGTGCCAGCAGTAACAACGGAGGTAGCCAGCCCCAGCATTTT. The chain links TRBV6-1 to TRBJ1-5; D unresolved. Trimming shortened V by 5 bases and J by 7 bases, and 15 bases separated the two germline ends. Germline CDR1 reads MNHNS; CDR2 reads SASEGT. The CDR3 extends over 14 amino acids.

As regards this clone: The junction does not match germline at one end; this may be a read error. The CDR3 sequence: CASSLGAGLNTGELFF. The CDR3 DNA reads as TGTGCTAGCAGCTTAGGTGCAGGGCTGAACACCGGGGAGCTGTTTTTT. The chain uses TRBV7-7 and TRBJ2-2, with TRBD1 as a possible D gene (5 bases). CDR3 length equals 16 residues. The germline gives CDR1 SSHAT, CDR2 FNYEAQ (reference sequence). Full variable domain (remainder filled in from reference TRBV7-7 and TRBJ2-2): GAGVSQSPRYKVTKRGQDVTLRCDPISSHATLYWYQQALGQGPEFLTYFNYEAQPDKSGLPSDRFSAERPEGSISTLTIQRTEQRDSAMYRCASSLGAGLNTGELFFGEGSRLTVL.

The chain couples TRBV19 to TRBJ2-1; no reliable D call. V was clipped by 2 bases and J by 6 bases, with 8 bases between them. Germline assignment: CDR1 LNHDA and CDR2 SQIVND (reference sequence). This CDR3 has 13 residues. The CDR3 sequence: CASSIWLGNEQFF. CDR3 bases: TGTGCCAGTAGTATATGGCTAGGCAATGAGCAGTTCTTC.

V and J are TRBV10-2 and TRBJ1-2; no reliable D call. The germline CDR1 and CDR2 sequences are WSHSY and SAAADI. The CDR3 extends over 12 amino acids. The V end lost 2 bases, the J end lost 7 bases, and 8 bases lay between the germline ends. CDR3 DNA: TGCGCCAGCAGTGAGATTGCGTCTGGCTACACCTTC. It specifies CASSEIASGYTF.

The rearrangement uses TRBV5-5 and TRBJ1-1; no definite D call. The CDR3 totals 10 residues. CDR1 and CDR2 (germline): SGHKS, YYEKEE (reference sequence). The CDR3 DNA reads TGTACCAATCGGGGAGATGAAGCTTTCTTT. It translates to CTNRGDEAFF.

This chain uses TRBV2 with TRBJ1-4; no definite D call. V lost 6 bases, J lost 0 bases, and 5 bases lay in between. The germline gives CDR1 SNHLY, CDR2 FYNNEI. This CDR3 region has 13 residues. The CDR3 nucleotides read TGTGCCAGCAGAAAAGCAACTAATGAAAAACTGTTTTTT. The encoded protein is CASRKATNEKLFF.

This clone was detected only once. The chain combines TRBV10-1 with TRBJ2-1; 8 nucleotides line up with TRBD1. The CDR3 loop spans 17 amino acids. CDR1 is WNHNN, CDR2 SYGVQD, per germline (reference sequence). With 0 bases clipped from V and 1 base from J, the junction kept 5 bases outside the gene matches. CDR3 residues: CASSESQGAGSYNEQFF. The DNA for the CDR3 is TGCGCCAGCAGTGAGTCGCAGGGGGCTGGATCCTACAATGAGCAGTTCTTC.

The genes are TRBV4-1 and TRBJ2-2; D possibly corresponds to TRBD2 (5 bases). Per the germline V gene, CDR1 is MGHRA and CDR2 is YSYEKL. Trimming removed 0 bases at V and 6 bases at J, with 17 bases between. This CDR3 comprises 17 residues. Here the CDR3 DNA reads TGCGCCAGCAGCCAAGAGGGGAGCTTTGGGATGGCCGGGGAGCTGTTTTTT. Translating gives CASSQEGSFGMAGELFF.

On this clone itself: At the DNA level, this CDR3 is encoded by other sequences in the same sample as well. This chain's CDR3 is CATSREAGAYNEQFF. CDR3 DNA sequence: TGTGCCACCAGCAGAGAAGCGGGAGCCTACAATGAGCAGTTCTTC. V and J are TRBV15 and TRBJ2-1; 8 positions agree with TRBD2. Per germline, CDR1 LNHNV and CDR2 YYDKDF (reference sequence). J was trimmed by 2 bases and V by 0 bases; bases with no gene match: 0. The CDR3 extends over 15 amino acids.

Of note for this clone: The sample carries other DNA sequences with the same CDR3. The V call is TRBV11-2, the J call TRBJ2-1; D remains unclear. Trimming removed 3 bases from V and 0 bases from J, with 9 bases in between. The germline V gene encodes CDR1 SGHAT and CDR2 FQNNGV. CDR3 length: 15 amino acids. This chain's CDR3 is CASSLVRSSYNEQFF. The CDR3 DNA is TGTGCCAGCAGCTTGGTCCGGAGCTCCTACAATGAGCAGTTCTTC.

The chain joins TRBV11-1 to TRBJ2-5, with TRBD2 matching 7 bases. The CDR3 covers 16 residues. Germline CDR1 reads SGHAT; CDR2 reads FQDESV (reference sequence). The V segment lost 2 bases and the J segment 1 base; nucleotides outside the gene matches: 7. As DNA, the CDR3 is TGTGCCAGCAGCTTAAGGCGCGGGAGTGGCCAAGAGACCCAGTACTTC. Its protein product is CASSLRRGSGQETQYF.